This T cell receptor (beta chain) is from a study of T cells in Graves' hyperthyroidism and ophthalmopathy. Study overall: At the time of initial diagnosis and before any treatment, peripheral blood was collected. Study findings and constraints: In blood, most of the thyroid clonotypes expanded above 0.001 were also present.

Using RNA transcripts as the source, TCR beta CDR3 regions were amplified. RT-PCR in the first round (using the HTBI primer set) targeted the TCR CDR3. One entry per CDR3 protein results from TCRdb running MiXCR on the multiplex PCR reads. The sample consists of 300,000 to 400,000 distinct CDR3 sequences, roughly 13% of them appearing once. Over 18 months, lack of ophthalmopathy progression marked Graves' hyperthyroidism as stable. Orbital computed tomography and thyroid ultrasound, together with serum TRAb and thyroxine and clinical symptoms, were used for diagnoses. About this clonotype itself: Its antigen is undetermined.

The sample was blood. The TCR comes from a woman between 25 and 40 years old with Graves' hyperthyroidism.

The DNA for the CDR3 is TGCAGCGGGAGGGGGCGGGAGGGATCGGTAGGTGGACGGGAGACCCAGTACTTC. It translates to CSGRGREGSVGGRETQYF. The chain links TRBV29-1 to TRBJ2-5; 9 bases fit TRBD2. Trimming at V came to 7 bases and at J to 5 bases, leaving 23 bases not matched to a gene. Germline loops: CDR1 SQVTM, CDR2 ANQGSEA. The CDR3 spans 18 residues.